This T cell receptor (beta chain) was captured by sequencing in a study of blood T cell repertoires in COVID-19. V lost 0 bases, J lost 5 bases, and 6 bases stayed unmatched. CDR1 and CDR2 (germline): LGHNA, YSLEER. CDR3 length: 16 residues. Libraries were prepared by immunoSEQ multiplex PCR; TCRdb keeps only in-frame clonotypes and omits some of them. The table records 200,000 to 300,000 clones, approximately 90% of them present only once. Sequenced material: PBMCs or T cells enriched from blood (not recorded which). This clonotype originated in a woman aged 40 to 50 with acute COVID-19. V usage is TRBV4-3 and J usage is TRBJ1-5; 8 nucleotides align to TRBD1. This CDR3 reads CASSQDVGQGYQPQHF. In DNA, the CDR3 is TGCGCCAGCAGCCAAGATGTCGGACAGGGCTATCAGCCCCAGCATTTT.